This TCR beta chain was captured by sequencing in a study of cytomegalovirus exposure and HLA in healthy donors. PCR was performed using 60 Vbeta and 13 Jbeta primers. Clones were sequenced by immunoSEQ multiplex PCR, and TCRdb holds only the in-frame ones, with some missing. The sample consists of 130,000 to 150,000 clones, 55% to 85% of them appearing once. CDR3 size: 15 residues. In germline, CDR1 is MNHEY, CDR2 SMNVEV (reference sequence). The V gene end was trimmed by 3 bases and the J gene end by 3 bases; junction bases not matched to a gene: 5. The receptor was derived from a man aged 35-49 years in good health and CMV-seronegative. Sequencing input: PBMCs. The rearrangement links TRBV27 to TRBJ2-5, with TRBD2 matching 9 bases. The CDR3 DNA reads as TGTGCCAGCAGTTTGAGTAGCGGGAGTAAAGAGACCCAGTACTTC. This encodes CASSLSSGSKETQYF.